Each of the 25 T cell receptor beta chains below was sequenced from the same sample in a study of blood T cell repertoires in COVID-19 (TCRdb year 2020). Libraries were prepared through the immunoSEQ multiplex PCR assay. Imported from immuneACCESS, the table was reduced by TCRdb to in-frame sequences with V and J called. These copies leave out some clones; in studies compared against another copy, an unresolved V gene accounts for under half, and the cause of the remainder is not known. This sample gives nearly 350,000 clones in total; roughly 89% of them show up just once. The ten largest clones represent around 3.5% of the sample. Specimen: peripheral blood. The receptors here all came from a woman aged 18 to 35 who had recovered from COVID-19.

The chain joins TRBV5-5 to TRBJ2-7; D may be TRBD1 (5 bases). CDR1 SGHKS and CDR2 YYEKEE come from the germline V gene (reference sequence). Trimming stripped 2 bases from V and 9 bases from J, with 15 bases between. This CDR3 is built from 13 residues. CDR3 amino acids: CASSLDSVRRQYV. CDR3 coding DNA: TGTGCCAGCAGCTTAGACAGCGTCAGGCGGCAGTACGTC.

This sequence joins TRBV7-9 and TRBJ2-2; TRBD2 might be the D (7 bases). Trimming pared 4 bases from V and 3 bases from J, leaving 18 bases between. The CDR3 runs 17 residues. The V gene's germline CDR1 is SEHNR and CDR2 FQNEAQ (reference sequence). The CDR3 bases are TGTGCCAGCAGCTCCACCCTCCAGGGGAGGGACACCGGGGAGCTGTTTTTT. Protein: CASSSTLQGRDTGELFF.

CDR3 bases: TGTGCCAGCAGCTTAAGTCCGGCTAGCGGGAGACGCGAGCAGTTCTTC. It yields the protein CASSLSPASGRREQFF. This chain uses TRBV7-2 with TRBJ2-1, with 10 bases aligning to TRBD2. The V and J ends lost 2 bases and 10 bases, in that order; junction bases with no gene match: 11. Germline CDR1 and CDR2: SGHTA and FQGNSA. CDR3 length equals 16 residues.

This chain joins TRBV6-2 or TRBV6-3 and TRBJ2-1, with TRBD2 as a possible D gene (6 bases). CDR1 is MNHEY and CDR2 is SVGEGT in the germline V gene. The germline V and J ends were trimmed by 6 bases and 6 bases, with 21 bases remaining between them. The length of the CDR3 is 16 residues. As DNA, the CDR3 is TGTGCCAGCAGCCCTGAGGGACGCTGGAGGGGCAATGAGCAGTTCTTC. The encoded protein is CASSPEGRWRGNEQFF.

The genes are TRBV9 and TRBJ2-3; D uncertain. The germline CDR1 and CDR2 sequences are SGDLS and YYNGEE. V lost 0 bases to trimming and J lost 5 bases, with 10 bases between them. The CDR3 loop spans 14 amino acids. In DNA form, the CDR3 reads TGTGCCAGCAGCGTAGGGCTAGTTGGAGATACGCAGTATTTT. Protein product: CASSVGLVGDTQYF.

This chain connects TRBV30 to TRBJ2-1; 10 nucleotides align to TRBD2. Germline lookup yields CDR1 GTSNPN and CDR2 SVGIG (reference sequence). The CDR3 sequence is 19 residues long. V trimming: 0 bases; J trimming: 8 bases; junction bases outside the gene matches: 19. In DNA, the CDR3 is TGTGCCTGGAGTGTACTCCCCTTTGAGCGGGAGGGTCTCTGGGATGAGCAGTTCTTC. Residues: CAWSVLPFEREGLWDEQFF.

This clone turned up a few times. V gene TRBV19 combines with J gene TRBJ1-2, with D unclear. The CDR3 has 16 amino acids. Per the germline V gene, CDR1 is LNHDA and CDR2 is SQIVND (reference sequence). V lost 2 bases, J lost 3 bases, and 16 bases lay in between. The CDR3 loop reads CASSIPSPTVDYGYTF. The CDR3 coding sequence is TGTGCCAGTAGTATACCTTCTCCAACGGTCGACTATGGCTACACCTTC.

The V and J genes are TRBV10-3 and TRBJ1-1, with a weak D call TRBD1 (5 bases). V was trimmed by 0 bases and J by 6 bases, leaving 8 bases between them. The CDR3 is made up of 13 amino acids. Germline-derived CDR1 and CDR2 are ENHRY and SYGVKD. The CDR3 is CAISESDSPEAFF. In DNA form, the CDR3 reads TGTGCCATCAGTGAGTCTGACAGCCCTGAAGCTTTCTTT.

This rearrangement joins TRBV19 to TRBJ2-5; possibly TRBD1 for D (5 bases). CDR1 and CDR2 (germline): LNHDA, SQIVND (reference sequence). V shed 2 bases and J shed 0 bases, with 13 bases lying between them. The CDR3 spans 16 residues. The CDR3 DNA reads TGTGCCAGTAGTATATGGGGCCACACGAACCAAGAGACCCAGTACTTC. This codes for CASSIWGHTNQETQYF.

The chain couples TRBV5-8 to TRBJ2-7, with D possibly being TRBD2 (6 bases). V was trimmed by 4 bases and J by 3 bases, leaving 11 bases between them. CDR1 and CDR2 from the germline V gene are SGHTS and YDEGEE. CDR3 size: 13 residues. The CDR3 DNA follows: TGTGCCAGCAGCAACGGGGGAAGCTACGAGCAGTACGTC. Its protein product is CASSNGGSYEQYV.

In its sample, this clone was seen once. The chain links TRBV7-8 to TRBJ1-3; D remains ambiguous. The germline V and J ends were trimmed by 1 base and 2 bases, with 6 bases remaining between them. The CDR3 covers 14 residues. CDR1 is SGHVS and CDR2 is FQNEAQ in the germline V gene. CDR3 coding DNA: TGTGCCAGCAGCTTAGGGGCAGCTGGAAACACCATATATTTT. It specifies CASSLGAAGNTIYF.

The CDR3 coding sequence is TGTGCCAGCAGCCTGCTACAGGGGGTTCGCTACAATGAGCAGTTCTTC. Translating gives CASSLLQGVRYNEQFF. V and J are TRBV7-9 and TRBJ2-1; 8 bases are a match to TRBD1. The length of the CDR3 is 16 residues. V gave up 5 bases and J gave up 3 bases; unmatched junction bases: 9. Germline CDR1 and CDR2: SEHNR and FQNEAQ (reference sequence).

V gene TRBV5-1 combines with J gene TRBJ1-4; 7 bases line up with TRBD1. CDR3 length: 16 residues. V lost 0 bases to trimming and J lost 3 bases; unmatched junction nucleotides: 5. Germline V gene data show CDR1 as SGHRS and CDR2 as YFSETQ. CDR3 DNA: TGCGCCAGCAGCTTGGCATCGACAGGGTCTAATGAAAAACTGTTTTTT. Amino acids: CASSLASTGSNEKLFF. The full variable domain, in which reference TRBV5-1 and TRBJ1-4 provide the parts outside the CDR3, is KAGVTQTPRYLIKTRGQQVTLSCSPISGHRSVSWYQQTPGQGLQFLFEYFSETQRNKGNFPGRFSGRQFSNSRSEMNVSTLELGDSALYLCASSLASTGSNEKLFFGSGTQLSVL.

The chain recombines TRBV7-2 with TRBJ1-3; 8 bases fit TRBD1. This CDR3 is 15 amino acids long. Per germline, CDR1 SGHTA and CDR2 FQGNSA. Losses at the gene ends were 5 bases for V and 4 bases for J; bases not matched to a gene: 7. The CDR3 here is CASSPGQGNGNTIYF. DNA for the CDR3: TGTGCCAGCAGCCCCGGACAGGGCAACGGAAACACCATATATTTT.

This chain uses TRBV12-3 or TRBV12-4 with TRBJ2-5, with D perhaps matching TRBD1 (6 bases). Trimming took 3 bases from V and 5 from J, leaving 10 bases between them. This CDR3 comprises 13 residues. CDR3 sequence (DNA): TGTGCCAGCAGTTTCGATACAGGGGAGACCCAGTACTTC. Protein product: CASSFDTGETQYF.

The rearrangement links TRBV6-2 or TRBV6-3 to TRBJ2-3; the match to TRBD2 covers 7 bases. Germline trimming cut 2 bases from V and 0 bases from J; bases unmatched to any gene: 5. Germline CDR1 is MNHEY and CDR2 is SVGEGT. The CDR3 contains 16 residues. CDR3: CASSYPSGSSTDTQYF. The DNA of the CDR3 is TGTGCCAGCAGTTACCCTAGCGGATCTAGCACAGATACGCAGTATTTT.

The chain recombines TRBV5-1 with TRBJ2-3; 9 bases map to TRBD2. The trim removed 2 bases at V and 2 bases at J, leaving 6 bases unmatched. Looked up from germline, CDR1 is SGHRS and CDR2 is YFSETQ. This CDR3 spans 16 amino acids. The CDR3 sequence: CASSFGSSGTTDTQYF. The CDR3 DNA reads as TGCGCCAGCAGCTTCGGTTCTAGCGGGACCACAGATACGCAGTATTTT. Using reference TRBV5-1 and TRBJ2-3 for the parts outside the CDR3, the full variable domain is KAGVTQTPRYLIKTRGQQVTLSCSPISGHRSVSWYQQTPGQGLQFLFEYFSETQRNKGNFPGRFSGRQFSNSRSEMNVSTLELGDSALYLCASSFGSSGTTDTQYFGPGTRLTVL.

V gene TRBV18 combines with J gene TRBJ2-1; TRBD2 is a possible D gene (6 bases). This CDR3 has 15 residues. Germline values: CDR1 KGHSH, CDR2 LQKENI. Trimming removed 1 base at V and 0 bases at J, with 7 bases between. The CDR3 region is CASSPRDSSYNEQFF. DNA for the CDR3: TGTGCCAGCTCACCACGGGACTCCTCCTACAATGAGCAGTTCTTC. Complete variable domain (other parts from reference TRBV18 and TRBJ2-1): NAGVMQNPRHLVRRRGQEARLRCSPMKGHSHVYWYRQLPEEGLKFMVYLQKENIIDESGMPKERFSAEFPKEGPSILRIQQVVRGDSAAYFCASSPRDSSYNEQFFGPGTRLTVL.

V and J are TRBV4-1 and TRBJ1-2; 7 bases are a match to TRBD1. The CDR3 spans 13 residues. Trimming removed 6 bases from V and 4 bases from J; junction bases left unmatched: 5. CDR1 is MGHRA, CDR2 YSYEKL, per germline. CDR3 sequence: CASRGTASYGYTF. As DNA, the CDR3 is TGCGCCAGCAGAGGGACAGCGTCCTATGGCTACACCTTC.

The rearrangement links TRBV5-6 to TRBJ1-1; D possibly corresponds to TRBD1 (5 bases). V lost 3 bases and J lost 0, with 9 bases in between. Germline values: CDR1 SGHDT, CDR2 YYEEEE. The CDR3 covers 14 residues. CDR3 DNA sequence: TGTGCCAGCAGCTGGGGGGTGGTGAACACTGAAGCTTTCTTT. Translated, it gives CASSWGVVNTEAFF.

This clone has a single count. This CDR3 is CASSEDRANEQFF. CDR3 DNA: TGTGCCAGCAGTGAAGACAGGGCAAATGAGCAGTTCTTC. J is TRBJ2-1 and V is TRBV6-1; D possibly corresponds to TRBD1 (6 bases). Germline CDR1 and CDR2: MNHNS and SASEGT. V lost 1 base and J 7 bases, leaving 8 bases between the germline ends. The CDR3 spans 13 residues.

This chain joins TRBV9 and TRBJ2-2; 13 bases map to TRBD2. Germline lookup yields CDR1 SGDLS and CDR2 YYNGEE. The CDR3 sequence is 15 residues long. V shed 4 bases, J shed 5 bases, and the junction held 2 bases outside the gene matches. CDR3: CASSWTSGGTGELFF. As DNA, the CDR3 is TGTGCCAGCAGCTGGACTAGCGGGGGTACCGGGGAGCTGTTTTTT.

This chain uses TRBV29-1 with TRBJ2-5; D may be TRBD2 (5 bases). V was trimmed by 6 bases and J by 3 bases, leaving 8 bases between them. The germline V gene encodes CDR1 SQVTM and CDR2 ANQGSEA. The CDR3 length is 11 residues. The CDR3 sequence: CSVSGEETQYF. In DNA, the CDR3 is TGCAGCGTGAGCGGTGAAGAGACCCAGTACTTC. Together with reference TRBV29-1 and TRBJ2-5, the CDR3 gives the full variable domain: SAVISQKPSRDICQRGTSLTIQCQVDSQVTMMFWYRQQPGQSLTLIATANQGSEATYESGFVIDKFPISRPNLTFSTLTVSNMSPEDSSIYLCSVSGEETQYFGPGTRLLVL.

This chain links TRBV11-3 with TRBJ2-2, with TRBD2 matching over 8 bases. Unmatched junction bases numbered 1, after V lost 5 bases and J lost 5 bases. This CDR3 is built from 13 residues. Germline loops: CDR1 SGHNT, CDR2 YENEEA. The CDR3 bases are TGTGCCAGCAGCCGGGGGGGGACCGGGGAGCTGTTTTTT. It yields the protein CASSRGGTGELFF. Supplemented by reference TRBV11-3 and TRBJ2-2, the full variable domain reads EAGVVQSPRYKIIEKKQPVAFWCNPISGHNTLYWYLQNLGQGPELLIRYENEEAVDDSQLPKDRFSAERLKGVDSTLKIQPAELGDSAVYLCASSRGGTGELFFGEGSRLTVL.

V is TRBV10-3 and J is TRBJ1-3; D ambiguous. Per the germline V gene, CDR1 is ENHRY and CDR2 is SYGVKD. The CDR3 totals 14 residues. V gave up 8 bases and J gave up 1 base, with 12 bases separating them. DNA for the CDR3: TGTGCCATCGGGGAGGCGGATTCTGGAAACACCATATATTTT. Protein sequence: CAIGEADSGNTIYF.